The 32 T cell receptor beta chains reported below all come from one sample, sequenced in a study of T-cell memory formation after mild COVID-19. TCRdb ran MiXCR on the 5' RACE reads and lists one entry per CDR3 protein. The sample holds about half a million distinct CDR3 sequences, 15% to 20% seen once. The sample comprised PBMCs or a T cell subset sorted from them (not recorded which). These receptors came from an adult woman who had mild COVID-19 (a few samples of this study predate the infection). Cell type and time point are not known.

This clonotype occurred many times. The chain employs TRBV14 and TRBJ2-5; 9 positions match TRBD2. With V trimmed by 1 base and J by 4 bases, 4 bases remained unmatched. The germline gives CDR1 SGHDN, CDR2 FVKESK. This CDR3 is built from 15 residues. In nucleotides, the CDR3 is TGTGCCAGCAGCCAAGGTCTAGCGGGGACAGAGACCCAGTACTTC. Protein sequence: CASSQGLAGTETQYF.

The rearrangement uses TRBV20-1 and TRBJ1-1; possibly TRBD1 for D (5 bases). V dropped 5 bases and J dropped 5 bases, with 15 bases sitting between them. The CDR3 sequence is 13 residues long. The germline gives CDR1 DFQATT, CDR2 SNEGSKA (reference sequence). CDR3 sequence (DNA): TGCAGTGCTGAGGGGCGGGCGGGGACTGAAGCTTTCTTT. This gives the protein CSAEGRAGTEAFF.

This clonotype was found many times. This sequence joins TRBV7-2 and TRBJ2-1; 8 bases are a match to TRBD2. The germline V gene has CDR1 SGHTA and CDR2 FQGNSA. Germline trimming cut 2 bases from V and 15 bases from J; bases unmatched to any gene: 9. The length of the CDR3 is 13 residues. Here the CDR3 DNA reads TGTGCCAGCAGCTTAAGCGGGAGCCAGCCATTGTTCTTC. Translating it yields CASSLSGSQPLFF.

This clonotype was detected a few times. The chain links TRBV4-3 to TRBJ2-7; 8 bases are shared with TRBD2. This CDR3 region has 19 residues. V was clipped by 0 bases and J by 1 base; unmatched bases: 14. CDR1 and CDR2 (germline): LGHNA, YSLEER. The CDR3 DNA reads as TGCGCCAGCAGCCAAGATCCACCAGCGATCAGCGGGAGATCCTACGAGCAGTACTTC. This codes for CASSQDPPAISGRSYEQYF.

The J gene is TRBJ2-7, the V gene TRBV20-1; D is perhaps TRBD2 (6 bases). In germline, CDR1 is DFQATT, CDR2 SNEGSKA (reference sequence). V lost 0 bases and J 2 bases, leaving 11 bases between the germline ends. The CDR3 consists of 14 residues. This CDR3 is CSARDLREAYEQYF. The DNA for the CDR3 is TGCAGTGCTAGAGATCTGCGGGAAGCCTACGAGCAGTACTTC.

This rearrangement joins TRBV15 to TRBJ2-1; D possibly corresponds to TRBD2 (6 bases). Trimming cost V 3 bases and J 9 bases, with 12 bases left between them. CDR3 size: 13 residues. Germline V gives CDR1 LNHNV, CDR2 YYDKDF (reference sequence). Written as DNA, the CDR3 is TGTGCCACCAGCAGGGGAGGCGACTTTGAGCAGTTCTTC. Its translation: CATSRGGDFEQFF.

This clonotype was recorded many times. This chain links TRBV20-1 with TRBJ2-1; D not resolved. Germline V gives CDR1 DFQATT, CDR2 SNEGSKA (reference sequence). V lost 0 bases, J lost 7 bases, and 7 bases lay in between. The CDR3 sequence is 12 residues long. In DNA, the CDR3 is TGCAGTGCTAGAGAAGATGGGAATGAGCAGTTCTTC. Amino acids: CSAREDGNEQFF.

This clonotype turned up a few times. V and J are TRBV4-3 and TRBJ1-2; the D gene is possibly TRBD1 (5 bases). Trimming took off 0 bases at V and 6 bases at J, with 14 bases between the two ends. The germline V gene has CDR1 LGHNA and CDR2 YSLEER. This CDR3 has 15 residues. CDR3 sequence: CASSQEVMGGHGYTF. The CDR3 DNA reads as TGCGCCAGCAGCCAAGAAGTGATGGGGGGACATGGCTACACCTTC.

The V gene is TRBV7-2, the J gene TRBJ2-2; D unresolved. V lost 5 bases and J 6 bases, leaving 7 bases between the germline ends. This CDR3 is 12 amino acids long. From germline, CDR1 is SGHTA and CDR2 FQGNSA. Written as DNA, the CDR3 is TGTGCCAGCAGCGCTGGGCCCGGGGAGCTGTTTTTT. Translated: CASSAGPGELFF.

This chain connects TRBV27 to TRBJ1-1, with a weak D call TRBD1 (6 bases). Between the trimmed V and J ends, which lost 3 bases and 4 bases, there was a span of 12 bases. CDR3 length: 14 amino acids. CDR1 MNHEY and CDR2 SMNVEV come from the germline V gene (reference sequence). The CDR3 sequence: CASSFGQGFTEAFF. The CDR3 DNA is TGTGCCAGCAGTTTTGGGCAGGGGTTCACTGAAGCTTTCTTT.

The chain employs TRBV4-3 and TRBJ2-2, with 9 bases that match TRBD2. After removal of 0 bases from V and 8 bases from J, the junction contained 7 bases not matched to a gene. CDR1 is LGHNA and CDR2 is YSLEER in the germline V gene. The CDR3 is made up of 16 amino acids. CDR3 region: CASSQDLAGGPGELFF. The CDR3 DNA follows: TGCGCCAGCAGCCAAGATCTGGCGGGAGGGCCTGGGGAGCTGTTTTTT.

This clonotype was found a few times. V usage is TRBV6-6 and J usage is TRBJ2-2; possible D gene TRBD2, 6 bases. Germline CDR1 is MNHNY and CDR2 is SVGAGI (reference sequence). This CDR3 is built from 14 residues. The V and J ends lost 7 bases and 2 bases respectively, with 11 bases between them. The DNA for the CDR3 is TGTGCCAGCAAGGGCGGGGTAAACACCGGGGAGCTGTTTTTT. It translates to CASKGGVNTGELFF.

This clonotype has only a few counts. DNA of the CDR3: TGTGCCAGCAGCCAGGGGGCCTACTCCTACGAGCAGTACTTC. Protein sequence: CASSQGAYSYEQYF. This chain connects TRBV3-1 to TRBJ2-7, with D maybe TRBD1 (6 bases). Looked up from germline, CDR1 is LGHDT and CDR2 is YNNKEL (reference sequence). This CDR3 has 14 residues. The V gene lost 3 bases and the J gene lost 0 bases, with 9 bases spanning the gap.

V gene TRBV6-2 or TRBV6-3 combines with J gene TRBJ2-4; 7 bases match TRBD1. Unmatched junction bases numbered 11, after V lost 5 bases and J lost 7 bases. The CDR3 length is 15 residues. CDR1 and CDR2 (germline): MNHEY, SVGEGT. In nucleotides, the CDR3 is TGTGCCAGCAGTCCGACCGACAGGGTGTACAACATTCAGTACTTC. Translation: CASSPTDRVYNIQYF.

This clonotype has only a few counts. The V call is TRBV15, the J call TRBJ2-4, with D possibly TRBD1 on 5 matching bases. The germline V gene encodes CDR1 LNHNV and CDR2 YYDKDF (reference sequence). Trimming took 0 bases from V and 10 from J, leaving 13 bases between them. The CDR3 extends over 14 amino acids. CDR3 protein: CATSRDIQGSIQYF. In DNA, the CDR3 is TGTGCCACCAGCAGAGATATCCAGGGTAGTATTCAGTACTTC.

The DNA for the CDR3 is TGTGCCTGGAGTGTACATGAGGGACAAGCTTTCTTT. The encoded protein is CAWSVHEGQAFF. The chain carries TRBV30 and TRBJ1-1; a weak D match, TRBD1 (5 bases). The CDR3 runs to 12 residues. V was trimmed by 0 bases and J by 9 bases, leaving 11 bases between them. Germline-derived CDR1 and CDR2 are GTSNPN and SVGIG (reference sequence).

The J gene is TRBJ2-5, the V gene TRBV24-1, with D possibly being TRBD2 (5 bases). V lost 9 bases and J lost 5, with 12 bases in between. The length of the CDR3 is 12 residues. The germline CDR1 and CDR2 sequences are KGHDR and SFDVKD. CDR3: CATRGIGETQYF. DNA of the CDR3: TGTGCCACCCGAGGGATAGGGGAGACCCAGTACTTC.

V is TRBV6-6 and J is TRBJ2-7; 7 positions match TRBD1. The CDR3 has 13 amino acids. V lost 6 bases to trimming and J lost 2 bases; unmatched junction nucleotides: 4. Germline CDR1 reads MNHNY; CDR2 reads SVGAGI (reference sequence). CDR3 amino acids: CASSRTGAYEQYF. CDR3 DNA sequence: TGTGCCAGCAGCAGGACAGGTGCCTACGAGCAGTACTTC.

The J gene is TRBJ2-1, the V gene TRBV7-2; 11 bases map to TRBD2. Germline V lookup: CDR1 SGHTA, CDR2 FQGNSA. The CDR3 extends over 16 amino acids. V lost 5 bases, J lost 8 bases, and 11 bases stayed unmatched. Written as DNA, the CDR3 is TGTGCCAGCAGCACCCGACTAGCGGGGCCCTCGGATGAGCAGTTCTTC. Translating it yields CASSTRLAGPSDEQFF.

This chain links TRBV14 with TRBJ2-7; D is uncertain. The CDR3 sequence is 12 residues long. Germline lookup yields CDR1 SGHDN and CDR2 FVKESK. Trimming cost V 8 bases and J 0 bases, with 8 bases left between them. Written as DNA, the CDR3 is TGTGCCAGCGGTTGGGGCTCCTACGAGCAGTACTTC. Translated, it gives CASGWGSYEQYF.

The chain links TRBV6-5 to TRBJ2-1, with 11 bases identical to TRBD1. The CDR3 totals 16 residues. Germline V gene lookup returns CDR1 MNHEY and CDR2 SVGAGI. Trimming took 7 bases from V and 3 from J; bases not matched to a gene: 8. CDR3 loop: CASKREGQGVYNEQFF. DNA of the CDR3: TGTGCCAGCAAACGCGAGGGACAGGGGGTCTACAATGAGCAGTTCTTC.

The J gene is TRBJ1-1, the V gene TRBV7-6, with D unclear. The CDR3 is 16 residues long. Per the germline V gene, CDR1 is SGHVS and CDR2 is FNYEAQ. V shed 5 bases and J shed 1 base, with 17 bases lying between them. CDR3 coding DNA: TGTGCCAGCAGCCTTGATGCGGAGGGAACGAACACTGAAGCTTTCTTT. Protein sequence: CASSLDAEGTNTEAFF.

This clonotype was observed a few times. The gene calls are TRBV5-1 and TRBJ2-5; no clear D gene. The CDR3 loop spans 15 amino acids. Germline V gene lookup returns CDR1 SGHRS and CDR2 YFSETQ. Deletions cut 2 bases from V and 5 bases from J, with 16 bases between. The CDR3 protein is CASSLDQLLGETQYF. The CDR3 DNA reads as TGCGCCAGCAGCTTAGACCAGTTGCTAGGGGAGACCCAGTACTTC.

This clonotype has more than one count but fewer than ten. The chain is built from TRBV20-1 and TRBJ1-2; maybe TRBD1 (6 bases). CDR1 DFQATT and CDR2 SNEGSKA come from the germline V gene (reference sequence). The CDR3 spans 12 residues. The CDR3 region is CGRTDNNYGYTF. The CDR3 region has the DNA TGCGGAAGGACAGATAATAACTATGGCTACACCTTC.

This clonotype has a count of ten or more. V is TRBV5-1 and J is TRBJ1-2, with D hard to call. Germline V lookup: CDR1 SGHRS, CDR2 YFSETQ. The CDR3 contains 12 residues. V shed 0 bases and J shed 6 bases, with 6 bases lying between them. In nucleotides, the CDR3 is TGCGCCAGCAGCTTGGATGGGGATGGCTACACCTTC. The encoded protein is CASSLDGDGYTF.

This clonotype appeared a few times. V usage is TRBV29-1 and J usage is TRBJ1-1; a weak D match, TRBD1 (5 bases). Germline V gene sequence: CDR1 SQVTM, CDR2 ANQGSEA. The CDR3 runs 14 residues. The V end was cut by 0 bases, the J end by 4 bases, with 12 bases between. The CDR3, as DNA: TGCAGCGTTGAAGATCGGGGGGAAGGCACTGAAGCTTTCTTT. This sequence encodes CSVEDRGEGTEAFF.

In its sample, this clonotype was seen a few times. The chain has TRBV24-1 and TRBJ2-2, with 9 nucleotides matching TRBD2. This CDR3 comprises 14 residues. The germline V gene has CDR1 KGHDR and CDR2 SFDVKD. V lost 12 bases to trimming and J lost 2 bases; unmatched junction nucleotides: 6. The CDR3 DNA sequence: TGTGCCGCCACTAGCGGGCTTAACACCGGGGAGCTGTTTTTT. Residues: CAATSGLNTGELFF.

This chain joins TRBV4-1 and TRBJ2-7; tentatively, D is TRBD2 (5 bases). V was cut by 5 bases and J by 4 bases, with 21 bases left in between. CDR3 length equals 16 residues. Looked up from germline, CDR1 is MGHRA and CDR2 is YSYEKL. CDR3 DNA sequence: TGCGCCAGCAGCTCAAAGCCAGCGGTCGTGGGGTACGAGCAGTACTTC. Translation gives CASSSKPAVVGYEQYF.

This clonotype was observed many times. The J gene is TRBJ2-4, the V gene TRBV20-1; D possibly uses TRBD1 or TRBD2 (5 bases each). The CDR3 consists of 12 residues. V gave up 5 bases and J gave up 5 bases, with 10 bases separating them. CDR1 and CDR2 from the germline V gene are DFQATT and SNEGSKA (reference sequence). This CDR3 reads CSALRDQNIQYF. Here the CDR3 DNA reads TGCAGTGCTTTACGGGACCAAAACATTCAGTACTTC.

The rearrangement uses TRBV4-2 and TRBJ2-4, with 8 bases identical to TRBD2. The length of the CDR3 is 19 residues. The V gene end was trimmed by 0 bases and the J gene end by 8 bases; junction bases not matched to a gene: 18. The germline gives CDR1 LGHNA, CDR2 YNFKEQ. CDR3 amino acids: CASSQEPPVAGNIWDIQYF. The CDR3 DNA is TGTGCCAGCAGCCAAGAGCCCCCGGTAGCGGGAAATATCTGGGACATTCAGTACTTC.

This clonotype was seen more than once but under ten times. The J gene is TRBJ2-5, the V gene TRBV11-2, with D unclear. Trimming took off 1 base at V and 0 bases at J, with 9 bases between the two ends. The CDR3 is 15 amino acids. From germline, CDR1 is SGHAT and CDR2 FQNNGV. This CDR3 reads CASSLGTLYQETQYF. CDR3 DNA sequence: TGTGCCAGCAGCTTAGGTACCCTCTACCAAGAGACCCAGTACTTC.

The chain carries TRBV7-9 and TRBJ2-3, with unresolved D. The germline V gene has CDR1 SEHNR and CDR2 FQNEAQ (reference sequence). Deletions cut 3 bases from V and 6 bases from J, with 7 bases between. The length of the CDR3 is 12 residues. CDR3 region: CASSFPGDTQYF. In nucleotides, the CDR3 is TGTGCCAGCAGCTTCCCCGGGGATACGCAGTATTTT.